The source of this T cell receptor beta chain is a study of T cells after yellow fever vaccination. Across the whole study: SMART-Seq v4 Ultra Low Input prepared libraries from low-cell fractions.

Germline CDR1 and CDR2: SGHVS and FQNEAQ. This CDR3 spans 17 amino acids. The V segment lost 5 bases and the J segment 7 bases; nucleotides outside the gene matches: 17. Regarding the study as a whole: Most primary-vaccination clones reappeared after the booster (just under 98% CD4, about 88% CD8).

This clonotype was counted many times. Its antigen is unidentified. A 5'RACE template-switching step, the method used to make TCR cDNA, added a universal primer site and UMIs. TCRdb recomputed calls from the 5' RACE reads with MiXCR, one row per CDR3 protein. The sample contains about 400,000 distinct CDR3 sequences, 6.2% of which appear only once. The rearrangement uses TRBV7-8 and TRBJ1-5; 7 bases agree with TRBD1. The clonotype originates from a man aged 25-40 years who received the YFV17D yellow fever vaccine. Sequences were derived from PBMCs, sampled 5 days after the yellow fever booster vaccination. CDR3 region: CASSLSTHYRGIQPQHF. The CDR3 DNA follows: TGTGCCAGCAGCCTCAGTACTCATTACAGGGGCATACAGCCCCAGCATTTT.